This record covers a single TCR beta chain. TCR beta chains were sequenced at survey level with immunoSEQ. Method: immunoSEQ multiplex PCR; TCRdb's copy keeps in-frame clones and lacks some. This sample has approximately 53,000 clones, with 85% to 95% found just once. Sample: PBMCs. The sequence derives from a man aged 40-49 years with rheumatoid arthritis.

The CDR3 reads CASSREESYGYTF. The CDR3 nucleotides are TGCGCCAGCAGCCGGGAAGAGAGCTATGGCTACACCTTC. The chain combines TRBV4-1 with TRBJ1-2; unclear D gene. This CDR3 is 13 amino acids long. Germline V gene data show CDR1 as MGHRA and CDR2 as YSYEKL. With 4 bases removed from V and 4 bases from J, the gap between germline ends came to 10 bases.